A selection of T cell receptor beta chains follows, all from one sample in a study of blood T cell repertoires in COVID-19. TCRdb's copy holds only in-frame clones and misses some; the assay was immunoSEQ multiplex PCR. The sample carries 200,000 to 250,000 clones, 80% to 90% recorded once. Sequenced: PBMCs or T cells enriched from blood (not recorded which). The receptors were sampled from a man aged 45 to 65 who had been exposed to COVID-19. The CDR3 runs from the conserved cysteine through the conserved F or W. The D gene is left open where the match is weak. Clone size is not always given. Where it is, it says once, few, many or a class for expanded clones.

v_call: TRBV3-1/TRBV3-2
d_call: .
j_call: TRBJ1-1
clone_size: .
cdr3_length: 12
cdr3_nt: TGTGCCAGCAGCCAAGTATACACTGAAGCTTTCTTT
cdr3_aa: CASSQVYTEAFF

v_call: TRBV5-1
d_call: TRBD1
j_call: TRBJ1-2
clone_size: .
cdr3_length: 16
cdr3_nt: TGCGCCAGCAGCATTAGACCGGGACAGGGAGGTGATGGCTACACCTTC
cdr3_aa: CASSIRPGQGGDGYTF

v_call: TRBV6-6
d_call: .
j_call: TRBJ1-2
clone_size: once
cdr3_length: 15
cdr3_nt: TGTGCCAGCAGTTACTCCCGGACACCCTTCTATGGCTACACCTTC
cdr3_aa: CASSYSRTPFYGYTF

v_call: TRBV5-4
d_call: .
j_call: TRBJ2-5
clone_size: .
cdr3_length: 16
cdr3_nt: TGTGCCAGCAGCCCTGGGAGAGCCTGGGGACAAGAGACCCAGTACTTC
cdr3_aa: CASSPGRAWGQETQYF

v_call: TRBV18
d_call: .
j_call: TRBJ1-3
clone_size: .
cdr3_length: 16
cdr3_nt: TGTGCCAGCTCACCGACTCTAGGGGTTTTAGGAAACACCATATATTTT
cdr3_aa: CASSPTLGVLGNTIYF

v_call: TRBV10-3
d_call: .
j_call: TRBJ1-2
clone_size: .
cdr3_length: 13
cdr3_nt: TGTGCCATCAGTGAGCAGGGAAACTATGGCTACACCTTC
cdr3_aa: CAISEQGNYGYTF

v_call: TRBV10-1
d_call: TRBD1
j_call: TRBJ1-6
clone_size: .
cdr3_length: 18
cdr3_nt: TGCGCCAGCAGTGAAGGTTTGACAGGGAGATCCTATAATTCACCCCTCCACTTT
cdr3_aa: CASSEGLTGRSYNSPLHF

v_call: TRBV20-1
d_call: TRBD2
j_call: TRBJ2-5
clone_size: .
cdr3_length: 13
cdr3_nt: TGCAGTGCTAGTCGACTAGCCCAAGAGACCCAGTACTTC
cdr3_aa: CSASRLAQETQYF

v_call: TRBV28
d_call: .
j_call: TRBJ2-1
clone_size: .
cdr3_length: 15
cdr3_nt: TGTGCCAGCAGTTGGGCGGGAAGGTTCTACAATGAGCAGTTCTTC
cdr3_aa: CASSWAGRFYNEQFF

v_call: TRBV5-4
d_call: .
j_call: TRBJ1-1
clone_size: .
cdr3_length: 14
cdr3_nt: TGTGCCAGCAGCTCTCGAGGGGGGGACACTGAAGCTTTCTTT
cdr3_aa: CASSSRGGDTEAFF

v_call: TRBV9
d_call: .
j_call: TRBJ1-1
clone_size: .
cdr3_length: 14
cdr3_nt: TGTGCCAGCAGCGTTAGACAGGTGAACACTGAAGCTTTCTTT
cdr3_aa: CASSVRQVNTEAFF

v_call: TRBV27
d_call: .
j_call: TRBJ2-1
clone_size: .
cdr3_length: 10
cdr3_nt: TGTGCCACTGAGATCGATGAGCAGTTCTTC
cdr3_aa: CATEIDEQFF

v_call: TRBV7-3
d_call: TRBD1
j_call: TRBJ2-1
clone_size: .
cdr3_length: 16
cdr3_nt: TGTGCCAGCAGCTTAACGTTCAGGACAGGGCGCAATGAGCAGTTCTTC
cdr3_aa: CASSLTFRTGRNEQFF

v_call: TRBV7-6
d_call: .
j_call: TRBJ2-7
clone_size: .
cdr3_length: 13
cdr3_nt: TGTGCCAGCAGCTGGGAGATGGGATACGAGCAGTACTTC
cdr3_aa: CASSWEMGYEQYF

v_call: TRBV7-3
d_call: TRBD1
j_call: TRBJ1-2
clone_size: .
cdr3_length: 13
cdr3_nt: TGTGCCAGCAGCCCGGACAGGAGGAGCGGCTACACCTTC
cdr3_aa: CASSPDRRSGYTF

v_call: TRBV27
d_call: .
j_call: TRBJ1-2
clone_size: .
cdr3_length: 13
cdr3_nt: TGTGCCAGTGCGGATGCGGGGGACTATGGCTACACCTTC
cdr3_aa: CASADAGDYGYTF

v_call: TRBV7-9
d_call: TRBD1
j_call: TRBJ2-1
clone_size: .
cdr3_length: 13
cdr3_nt: TGTGCCAGCAGCGCCCGGGACAGGGGTACCAGCTTCTTC
cdr3_aa: CASSARDRGTSFF

v_call: TRBV28
d_call: .
j_call: TRBJ2-5
clone_size: .
cdr3_length: 15
cdr3_nt: TGTGCCAGCAGTTTGGCAGGGGGGTTTGGGGAGACCCAGTACTTC
cdr3_aa: CASSLAGGFGETQYF

v_call: TRBV28
d_call: TRBD1
j_call: TRBJ1-2
clone_size: .
cdr3_length: 16
cdr3_nt: TGTGCCAGCAGTCCTTACAGGGGGATGGATAACTATGGCTACACCTTC
cdr3_aa: CASSPYRGMDNYGYTF

v_call: TRBV18
d_call: .
j_call: TRBJ2-5
clone_size: .
cdr3_length: 15
cdr3_nt: TGTGCCAGCTCACCAGGAGGGAACCTCCAAGAGACCCAGTACTTC
cdr3_aa: CASSPGGNLQETQYF

v_call: TRBV11-1
d_call: .
j_call: TRBJ1-2
clone_size: .
cdr3_length: 14
cdr3_nt: TGTGCCAGCAGCTTCGGACTGACTAACTATGGCTACACCTTC
cdr3_aa: CASSFGLTNYGYTF

v_call: TRBV18
d_call: .
j_call: TRBJ1-3
clone_size: .
cdr3_length: 15
cdr3_nt: TGTGCCAGCTCACCACCGTCGGGATTAGGAAACACCATATATTTT
cdr3_aa: CASSPPSGLGNTIYF

v_call: TRBV2
d_call: .
j_call: TRBJ1-6
clone_size: .
cdr3_length: 15
cdr3_nt: TGTGCCAGCAGGGGGGGGGTTTCCTATAATTCACCCCTCCACTTT
cdr3_aa: CASRGGVSYNSPLHF

v_call: TRBV18
d_call: TRBD1
j_call: TRBJ1-2
clone_size: once
cdr3_length: 15
cdr3_nt: TGTGCCAGCTCACTGAACCGGGACAGCCCCTATGGCTACACCTTC
cdr3_aa: CASSLNRDSPYGYTF

v_call: TRBV10-3
d_call: TRBD2
j_call: TRBJ2-1
clone_size: .
cdr3_length: 15
cdr3_nt: TGTGCCATCAGCGTGACTAGCGGTCCGTTGAATGAGCAGTTCTTC
cdr3_aa: CAISVTSGPLNEQFF

v_call: TRBV19
d_call: .
j_call: TRBJ1-2
clone_size: .
cdr3_length: 14
cdr3_nt: TGTGCCAGTCGGGAGCTTGGGGATACCTATGGCTACACCTTC
cdr3_aa: CASRELGDTYGYTF

v_call: TRBV9
d_call: TRBD2
j_call: TRBJ2-2
clone_size: .
cdr3_length: 18
cdr3_nt: TGTGCCAGCAGCGTAGCTCTTGCCCGGACTAGAGACACCGGGGAGCTGTTTTTT
cdr3_aa: CASSVALARTRDTGELFF

v_call: TRBV12-3/TRBV12-4
d_call: TRBD1
j_call: TRBJ2-7
clone_size: .
cdr3_length: 12
cdr3_nt: TGTGCCAGCAGTTTTACAGGGGCCGGAGGGTACTTC
cdr3_aa: CASSFTGAGGYF

v_call: TRBV27
d_call: .
j_call: TRBJ1-2
clone_size: .
cdr3_length: 12
cdr3_nt: TGTGCCAGCAAGGAACGGGTTGATGGCTACACCTTC
cdr3_aa: CASKERVDGYTF

v_call: TRBV12-5
d_call: .
j_call: TRBJ2-1
clone_size: .
cdr3_length: 17
cdr3_nt: TGTGCTAGTGGACAAATAGCGCAGCGGAGCTCCTACAATGAGCAGTTCTTC
cdr3_aa: CASGQIAQRSSYNEQFF

v_call: TRBV11-2
d_call: .
j_call: TRBJ2-3
clone_size: .
cdr3_length: 16
cdr3_nt: TGTGCCAGCAGCTTAGACTTAGACTCATACACAGATACGCAGTATTTT
cdr3_aa: CASSLDLDSYTDTQYF

v_call: TRBV5-1
d_call: .
j_call: TRBJ1-1
clone_size: .
cdr3_length: 15
cdr3_nt: TGCGCCAGCAGCGCTACGTCCAGGGGTAGGGCTGAAGCTTTCTTT
cdr3_aa: CASSATSRGRAEAFF

v_call: TRBV18
d_call: TRBD1
j_call: TRBJ1-2
clone_size: .
cdr3_length: 13
cdr3_nt: TGTGCCAGCTCACAACCGACAGGGACTGGCTACACCTTC
cdr3_aa: CASSQPTGTGYTF

v_call: TRBV19
d_call: TRBD1
j_call: TRBJ2-7
clone_size: .
cdr3_length: 15
cdr3_nt: TGTGCCAGTAGTCCTCAACAGGGGGCGGGCTACGAGCAGTACTTC
cdr3_aa: CASSPQQGAGYEQYF

v_call: TRBV11-1
d_call: TRBD1
j_call: TRBJ1-2
clone_size: .
cdr3_length: 15
cdr3_nt: TGTGCCAGCAGCTACTCCGGGACAGGGGACTATGGCTACACCTTC
cdr3_aa: CASSYSGTGDYGYTF

v_call: TRBV7-8
d_call: .
j_call: TRBJ1-1
clone_size: .
cdr3_length: 14
cdr3_nt: TGTGCCAGCAGCTTAGTTTTCAGGAACACTGAAGCTTTCTTT
cdr3_aa: CASSLVFRNTEAFF

v_call: TRBV7-2
d_call: TRBD2
j_call: TRBJ2-1
clone_size: once
cdr3_length: 17
cdr3_nt: TGTGCCAGCAGCTTTCGGTCTAGCGGGAGGAATTACAATGAGCAGTTCTTC
cdr3_aa: CASSFRSSGRNYNEQFF

v_call: TRBV3-1/TRBV3-2
d_call: TRBD1
j_call: TRBJ1-1
clone_size: few
cdr3_length: 13
cdr3_nt: TGTGCCAGCAGCCGAGGACAGGACACTGAAGCTTTCTTT
cdr3_aa: CASSRGQDTEAFF

v_call: TRBV10-3
d_call: .
j_call: TRBJ1-5
clone_size: .
cdr3_length: 16
cdr3_nt: TGTGCCATCAGCGCCCACCGACAGGAGGGCAATCAGCCCCAGCATTTT
cdr3_aa: CAISAHRQEGNQPQHF

v_call: TRBV29-1
d_call: TRBD2
j_call: TRBJ2-3
clone_size: .
cdr3_length: 15
cdr3_nt: TGCAGCTTAAAGGGACTAGCGGGAGGGCCGGATACGCAGTATTTT
cdr3_aa: CSLKGLAGGPDTQYF

v_call: TRBV29-1
d_call: .
j_call: TRBJ1-4
clone_size: .
cdr3_length: 14
cdr3_nt: TGCAGCGTTGCTCGACAGGTGGGGAATGAAAAACTGTTTTTT
cdr3_aa: CSVARQVGNEKLFF

v_call: TRBV5-1
d_call: .
j_call: TRBJ1-1
clone_size: many
cdr3_length: 16
cdr3_nt: TGCGCCAGCAGCTTGGCCACGGTTTCCCTGAACACTGAAGCTTTCTTT
cdr3_aa: CASSLATVSLNTEAFF

v_call: TRBV5-6
d_call: TRBD1
j_call: TRBJ1-5
clone_size: .
cdr3_length: 18
cdr3_nt: TGTGCCAGCAGCCGGGCAGGGGGTGGATCTTATAGCAATCAGCCCCAGCATTTT
cdr3_aa: CASSRAGGGSYSNQPQHF

v_call: TRBV19
d_call: .
j_call: TRBJ1-4
clone_size: .
cdr3_length: 14
cdr3_nt: TGTGCCAGTAGTTTCGACACAACTAATGAAAAACTGTTTTTT
cdr3_aa: CASSFDTTNEKLFF

v_call: TRBV15
d_call: .
j_call: TRBJ1-3
clone_size: .
cdr3_length: 15
cdr3_nt: TGTGCCACCAGCAGGCCCGGTCTTACCCGGAACACCATATATTTT
cdr3_aa: CATSRPGLTRNTIYF

v_call: TRBV4-1
d_call: .
j_call: TRBJ1-1
clone_size: .
cdr3_length: 14
cdr3_nt: TGCGCCAGCAGCTCAGTTTTTTCGAACACTGAAGCTTTCTTT
cdr3_aa: CASSSVFSNTEAFF

v_call: TRBV10-1
d_call: TRBD2
j_call: TRBJ2-1
clone_size: .
cdr3_length: 17
cdr3_nt: TGCGCCAGCTCCCAACCGGGGAGCGGGATGGGGGGCAATGAGCAGTTCTTC
cdr3_aa: CASSQPGSGMGGNEQFF

v_call: TRBV4-1
d_call: TRBD2
j_call: TRBJ2-1
clone_size: .
cdr3_length: 17
cdr3_nt: TGCGCCAGCAGCCAAGAAAGGACTAGAAGTACATACAATGAGCAGTTCTTC
cdr3_aa: CASSQERTRSTYNEQFF

v_call: TRBV18
d_call: .
j_call: TRBJ1-1
clone_size: once
cdr3_length: 11
cdr3_nt: TGTGCCAGCTCGCCGGACACTGAAGCTTTCTTT
cdr3_aa: CASSPDTEAFF

v_call: TRBV19
d_call: TRBD1
j_call: TRBJ1-2
clone_size: .
cdr3_length: 13
cdr3_nt: TGTGCCAGTACGATAGGGACAGGGGGCCCAATCACCTTC
cdr3_aa: CASTIGTGGPITF